The entry that follows covers one TCR beta chain sequence. The record originates from a study of blood T cell repertoires in COVID-19. Data came from immunoSEQ multiplex PCR; TCRdb stores just in-frame clones and leaves some out. The data hold around 320,000 clones, with around nine tenths observed a single time. Sequenced sample: peripheral blood. The clonotype originates from a woman aged 30 to 39 with COVID-19, enrolled during active disease.

The CDR3 loop is CASSASTSEETQYF. In DNA, the CDR3 is TGTGCCAGCAGTGCCTCGACTAGCGAGGAGACCCAGTACTTC. The V gene is TRBV2, the J gene TRBJ2-5, with TRBD2 matching over 8 bases. Germline V lookup: CDR1 SNHLY, CDR2 FYNNEI. The CDR3 is 14 amino acids. The junction had 6 bases not matched to a gene; V was cut back by 4 bases and J by 5 bases.